The sequence of this T cell receptor beta chain was determined in a study of Ad26.COV2.S vaccination and SARS-CoV-2 variants. The CDR3 length is 14 residues. Regarding treatment: 15 to 20 received Ad26.COV2.S at low or high dose, single or two shots; several received placebo; per-sample allocation not given. At day 63 after the first vaccine or placebo injection, samples were drawn. An Ad26 vector carrying the Wuhan-strain SARS-CoV-2 spike served as the vaccine. Profiled with immunoSEQ multiplex PCR; TCRdb holds only in-frame clones, not every one. The sample carries hundreds of thousands of clones, roughly nine tenths recorded once. A note on this clone: What it binds is not known.

General study results and limits: Measures of TCR breadth and depth may have fallen short of total T cell responses.

Sequences were derived from peripheral blood, sampled in a trial of Ad26.COV2.S vaccine versus placebo. The receptor's source is a person aged 18-65 years who received the Ad26.COV2.S COVID-19 vaccine or a placebo. The V call is TRBV21-1, the J call TRBJ1-1. TRBV21-1 is a known pseudogene. The CDR3 DNA is TGTGCCAGCAGCGGCTGGGAGCAGCCCCTAGCAACTTTCTTT. Translation: CASSGWEQPLATFF.